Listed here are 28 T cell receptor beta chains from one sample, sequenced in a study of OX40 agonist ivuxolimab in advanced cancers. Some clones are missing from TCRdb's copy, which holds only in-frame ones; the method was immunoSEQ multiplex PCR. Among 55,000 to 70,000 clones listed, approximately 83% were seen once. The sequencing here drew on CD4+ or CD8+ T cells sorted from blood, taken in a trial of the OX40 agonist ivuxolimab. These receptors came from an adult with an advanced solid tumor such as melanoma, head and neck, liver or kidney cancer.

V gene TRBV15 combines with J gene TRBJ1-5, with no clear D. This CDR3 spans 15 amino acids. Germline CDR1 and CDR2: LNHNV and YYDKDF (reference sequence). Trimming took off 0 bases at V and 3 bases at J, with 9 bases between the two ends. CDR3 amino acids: CATSRDRRDNQPQHF. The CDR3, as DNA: TGTGCCACCAGCAGAGACCGAAGGGACAATCAGCCCCAGCATTTT.

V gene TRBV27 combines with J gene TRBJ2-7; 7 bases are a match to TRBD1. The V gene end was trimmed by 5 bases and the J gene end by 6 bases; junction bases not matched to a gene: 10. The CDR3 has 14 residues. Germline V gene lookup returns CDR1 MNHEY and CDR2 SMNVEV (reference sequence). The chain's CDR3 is CASSLKGDRREQYF. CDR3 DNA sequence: TGTGCCAGCAGTCTCAAAGGGGACAGACGCGAGCAGTACTTC.

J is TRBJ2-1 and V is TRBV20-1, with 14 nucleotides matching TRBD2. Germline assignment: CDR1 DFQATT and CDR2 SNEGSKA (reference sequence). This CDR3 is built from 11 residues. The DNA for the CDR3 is TGCAGGGGACTAGCGGGGGCCGAGCAGTTCTTC. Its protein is CRGLAGAEQFF.

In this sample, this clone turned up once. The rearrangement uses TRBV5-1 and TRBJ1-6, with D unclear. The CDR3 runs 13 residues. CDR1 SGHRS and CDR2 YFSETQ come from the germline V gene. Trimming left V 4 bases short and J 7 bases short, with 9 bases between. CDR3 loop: CASSPGLNSPLHF. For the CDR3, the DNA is TGCGCCAGCAGCCCTGGCCTGAATTCACCCCTCCACTTT. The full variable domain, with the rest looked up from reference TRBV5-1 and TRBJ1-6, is KAGVTQTPRYLIKTRGQQVTLSCSPISGHRSVSWYQQTPGQGLQFLFEYFSETQRNKGNFPGRFSGRQFSNSRSEMNVSTLELGDSALYLCASSPGLNSPLHFGNGTRLTVT.

CDR3 in DNA: TGTGCCAGCTCACCAACAAGCCCCGGGACAGGTCCTCGTGCGGGATACGAGCAGTACTTC. Translating it yields CASSPTSPGTGPRAGYEQYF. This rearrangement joins TRBV18 to TRBJ2-7; the match to TRBD1 covers 8 bases. Per the germline V gene, CDR1 is KGHSH and CDR2 is LQKENI. The CDR3 runs 20 residues. Trimming cost V 2 bases and J 4 bases; bases outside gene matches: 22.

The CDR3 region has the DNA TGTGCCAGCAGCGTCGCGAGACAGGGGGGGACCGGGGAGCTGTTTTTT. Amino acids: CASSVARQGGTGELFF. The chain employs TRBV9 and TRBJ2-2; 9 bases map to TRBD1. The J segment lost 5 bases and the V segment lost 2 bases, leaving 7 bases of the junction unmatched. The CDR3 runs 16 residues. Germline CDR1 SGDLS, CDR2 YYNGEE.

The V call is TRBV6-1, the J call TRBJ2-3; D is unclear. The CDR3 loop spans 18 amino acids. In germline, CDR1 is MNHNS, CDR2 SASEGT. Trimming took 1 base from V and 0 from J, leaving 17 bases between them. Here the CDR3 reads CASSEVGGSGGSTDTQYF. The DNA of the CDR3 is TGTGCCAGCAGTGAAGTGGGTGGGTCTGGCGGAAGCACAGATACGCAGTATTTT.

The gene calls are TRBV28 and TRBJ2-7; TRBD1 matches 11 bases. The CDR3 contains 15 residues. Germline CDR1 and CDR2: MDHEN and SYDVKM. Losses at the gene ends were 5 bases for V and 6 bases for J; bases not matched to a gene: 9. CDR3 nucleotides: TGTGCCAGCAGTCCCCTCGGACAGGGGGCTGGCGAGCAGTACTTC. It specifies CASSPLGQGAGEQYF.

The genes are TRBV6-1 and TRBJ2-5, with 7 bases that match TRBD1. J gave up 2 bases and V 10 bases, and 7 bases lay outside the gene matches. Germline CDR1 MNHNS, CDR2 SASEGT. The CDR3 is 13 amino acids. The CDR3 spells CATTGLEQETQYF. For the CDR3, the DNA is TGTGCCACGACAGGGCTGGAGCAAGAGACCCAGTACTTC.

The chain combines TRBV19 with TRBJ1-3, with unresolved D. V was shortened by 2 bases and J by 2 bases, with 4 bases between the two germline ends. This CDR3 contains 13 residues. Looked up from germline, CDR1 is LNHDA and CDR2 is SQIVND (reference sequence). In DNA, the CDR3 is TGTGCCAGTAGTATAAAGGCTGGAAACACCATATATTTT. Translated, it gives CASSIKAGNTIYF.

The CDR3 DNA is TGTGCCAGCAGCTTAGAGCTGTCCCTCACAGATACGCAGTATTTT. Translating it yields CASSLELSLTDTQYF. The chain combines TRBV11-2 with TRBJ2-3; no definite D call. This CDR3 spans 15 amino acids. Germline V gene lookup returns CDR1 SGHAT and CDR2 FQNNGV. Trimming took 0 bases from V and 2 from J, leaving 9 bases between them.

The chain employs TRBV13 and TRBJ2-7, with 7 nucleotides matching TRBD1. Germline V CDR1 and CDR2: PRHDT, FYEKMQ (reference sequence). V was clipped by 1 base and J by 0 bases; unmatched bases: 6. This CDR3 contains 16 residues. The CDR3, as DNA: TGTGCCAGCAGCTTAGAGGAGACAGGGATCTCCTACGAGCAGTACTTC. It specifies CASSLEETGISYEQYF.

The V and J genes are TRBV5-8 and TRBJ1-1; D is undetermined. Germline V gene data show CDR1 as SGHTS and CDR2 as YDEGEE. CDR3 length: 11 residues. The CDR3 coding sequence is TGTGCGTCGTCAGGTTACACTGAAGCTTTCTTT. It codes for CASSGYTEAFF.

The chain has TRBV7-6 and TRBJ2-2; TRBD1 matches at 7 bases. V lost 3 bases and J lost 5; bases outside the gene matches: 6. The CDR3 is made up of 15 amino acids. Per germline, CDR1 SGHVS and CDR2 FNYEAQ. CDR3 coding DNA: TGTGCCAGCAGCTTGCGACAGGGTAAAACCGGGGAGCTGTTTTTT. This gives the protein CASSLRQGKTGELFF.

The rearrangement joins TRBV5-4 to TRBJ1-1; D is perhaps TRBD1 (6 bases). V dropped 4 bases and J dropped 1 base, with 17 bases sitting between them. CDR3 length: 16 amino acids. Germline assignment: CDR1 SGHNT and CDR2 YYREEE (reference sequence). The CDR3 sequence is CASSQGVGTPNTEAFF. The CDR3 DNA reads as TGTGCCAGCAGCCAAGGTGTGGGGACACCGAACACTGAAGCTTTCTTT.

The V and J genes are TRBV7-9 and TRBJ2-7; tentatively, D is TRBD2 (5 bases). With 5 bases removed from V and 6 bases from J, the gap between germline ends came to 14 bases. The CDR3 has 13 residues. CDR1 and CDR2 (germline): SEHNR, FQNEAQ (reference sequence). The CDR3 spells CASSQSSAGEQYF. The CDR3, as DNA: TGTGCCAGCAGCCAATCCTCTGCGGGCGAGCAGTACTTC.

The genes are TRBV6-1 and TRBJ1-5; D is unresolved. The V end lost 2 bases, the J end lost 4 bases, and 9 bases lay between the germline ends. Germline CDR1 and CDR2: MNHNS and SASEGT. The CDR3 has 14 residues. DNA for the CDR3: TGTGCCAGCAGTGAACAGTCGGGGAATCAGCCCCAGCATTTT. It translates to CASSEQSGNQPQHF.

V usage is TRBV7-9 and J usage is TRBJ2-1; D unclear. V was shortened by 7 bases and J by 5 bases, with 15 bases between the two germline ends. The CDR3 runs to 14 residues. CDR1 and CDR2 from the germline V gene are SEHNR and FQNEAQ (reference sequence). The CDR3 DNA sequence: TGTGCCAGCAACCGGGCCGCAGGCGACAATGAGCAGTTCTTC. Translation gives CASNRAAGDNEQFF.

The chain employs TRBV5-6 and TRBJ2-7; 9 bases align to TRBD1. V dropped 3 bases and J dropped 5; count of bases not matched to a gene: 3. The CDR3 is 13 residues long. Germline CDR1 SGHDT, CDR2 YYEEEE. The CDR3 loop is CASSWDRAHEQYF. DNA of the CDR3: TGTGCCAGCAGCTGGGACAGGGCCCACGAGCAGTACTTC.

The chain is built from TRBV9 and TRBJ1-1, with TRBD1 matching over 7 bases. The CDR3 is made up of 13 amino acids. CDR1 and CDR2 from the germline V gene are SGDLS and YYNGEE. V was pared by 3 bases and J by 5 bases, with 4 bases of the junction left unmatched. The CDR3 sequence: CASSADRDTEAFF. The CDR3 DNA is TGTGCCAGCAGCGCCGACAGGGATACTGAAGCTTTCTTT.

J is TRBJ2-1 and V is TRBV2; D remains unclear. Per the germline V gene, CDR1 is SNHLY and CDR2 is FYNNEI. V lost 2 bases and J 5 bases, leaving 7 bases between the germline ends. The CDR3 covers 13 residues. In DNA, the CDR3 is TGTGCCAGCAGTGAAATCCCTAACAATGAGCAGTTCTTC. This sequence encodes CASSEIPNNEQFF.

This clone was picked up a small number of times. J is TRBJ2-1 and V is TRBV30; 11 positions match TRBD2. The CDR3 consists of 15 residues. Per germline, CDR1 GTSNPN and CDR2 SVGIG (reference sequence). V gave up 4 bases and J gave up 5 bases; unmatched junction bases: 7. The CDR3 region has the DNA TGTGCCTGGAAACGCCTAGCGGGAGGTAACAATGAGCAGTTCTTC. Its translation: CAWKRLAGGNNEQFF.

CDR3: CSVWGLGETQYF. CDR3 in DNA: TGCAGCGTTTGGGGGCTTGGGGAGACCCAGTACTTC. The rearrangement links TRBV29-1 to TRBJ2-5, with a tentative D call TRBD1 (6 bases). The CDR3 loop spans 12 amino acids. V shed 5 bases and J shed 5 bases, with 12 bases lying between them. Germline V CDR1 and CDR2: SQVTM, ANQGSEA.

CDR3 in amino acids: CASSPYLTGYGQPQHF. Written as DNA, the CDR3 is TGTGCCAGCAGCCCCTACCTGACAGGGTATGGTCAGCCCCAGCATTTT. V usage is TRBV7-8 and J usage is TRBJ1-5, with 7 bases aligning to TRBD1. V shed 5 bases, J shed 6 bases, and the junction held 13 bases outside the gene matches. This CDR3 is 16 amino acids long. The germline V gene encodes CDR1 SGHVS and CDR2 FQNEAQ.

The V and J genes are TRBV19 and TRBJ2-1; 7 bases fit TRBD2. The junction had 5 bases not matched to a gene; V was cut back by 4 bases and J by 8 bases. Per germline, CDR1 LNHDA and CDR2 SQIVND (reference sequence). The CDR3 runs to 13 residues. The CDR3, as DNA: TGTGCCAGTAGTAACGGGAGGTGGCATGAGCAGTTCTTC. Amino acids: CASSNGRWHEQFF.

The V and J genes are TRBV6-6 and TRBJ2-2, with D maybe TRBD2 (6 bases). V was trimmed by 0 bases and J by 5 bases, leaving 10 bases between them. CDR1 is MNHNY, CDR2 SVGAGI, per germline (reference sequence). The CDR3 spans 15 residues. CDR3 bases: TGTGCCAGCAGTTACTCTGGGGGGAGAACCGGGGAGCTGTTTTTT. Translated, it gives CASSYSGGRTGELFF.

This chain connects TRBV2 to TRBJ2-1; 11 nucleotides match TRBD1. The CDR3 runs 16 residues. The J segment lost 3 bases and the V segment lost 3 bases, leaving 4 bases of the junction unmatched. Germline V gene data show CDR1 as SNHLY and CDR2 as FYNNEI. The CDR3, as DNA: TGTGCCAGCAGTGATAGGACAGGGGGCATCTACAATGAGCAGTTCTTC. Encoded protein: CASSDRTGGIYNEQFF.

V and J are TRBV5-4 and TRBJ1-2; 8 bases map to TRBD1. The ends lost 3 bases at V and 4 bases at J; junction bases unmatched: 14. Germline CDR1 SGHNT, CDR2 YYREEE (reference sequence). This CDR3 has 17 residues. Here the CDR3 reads CASSSNFGQGFSYGYTF. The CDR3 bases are TGTGCCAGCAGCTCTAACTTCGGACAGGGTTTTTCCTATGGCTACACCTTC.